These 19 T cell receptor beta chains originate from one sample sequenced in a study of cytomegalovirus exposure and HLA in healthy donors. Repertoires were generated with immunoSEQ multiplex PCR, while TCRdb's copy carries only in-frame clones and drops some. This sample has around 400,000 clones, with around 86% found just once. What was sequenced was PBMCs. These TCRs come from a woman aged 18 to 35 in good health and CMV-seronegative.

V gene TRBV10-3 combines with J gene TRBJ1-6, with TRBD1 matching 7 bases. V was pared by 6 bases and J by 5 bases, with 7 bases of the junction left unmatched. The length of the CDR3 is 15 residues. Germline lookup yields CDR1 ENHRY and CDR2 SYGVKD. The CDR3 DNA reads TGTGCCATCAGGGGTACCGGGACAGATAATTCACCCCTCCACTTT. Translated: CAIRGTGTDNSPLHF.

The chain carries TRBV7-8 and TRBJ1-4, with 7 bases that match TRBD1. CDR1 and CDR2 (germline): SGHVS, FQNEAQ. The CDR3 is made up of 20 amino acids. V was pared by 3 bases and J by 6 bases, with 22 bases of the junction left unmatched. CDR3 DNA: TGTGCCAGCAGCTTTTTTACCCTCCTAGCGCAGGACAGGCTGTATGAAAAACTGTTTTTT. It specifies CASSFFTLLAQDRLYEKLFF.

The chain links TRBV11-3 to TRBJ2-2, with D maybe TRBD1 (6 bases). Deletions cut 1 base from V and 1 base from J, with 7 bases between. This CDR3 region has 15 residues. Germline V CDR1 and CDR2: SGHNT, YENEEA. CDR3 protein: CASSLGGGNTGELFF. In DNA form, the CDR3 reads TGTGCCAGCAGCTTAGGAGGGGGGAACACCGGGGAGCTGTTTTTT.

The chain recombines TRBV2 with TRBJ2-1; a weak D match, TRBD2 (6 bases). The CDR3 runs to 15 residues. V was pared by 6 bases and J by 2 bases, with 14 bases between. Germline V gene lookup returns CDR1 SNHLY and CDR2 FYNNEI. The CDR3 bases are TGTGCCAGCAGAGGGACTGGAGGGGCCTACAATGAGCAGTTCTTC. As protein: CASRGTGGAYNEQFF.

The chain uses TRBV9 and TRBJ2-3; D is possibly TRBD2 (7 bases). CDR3 size: 15 residues. Trimming cost V 4 bases and J 0 bases, with 12 bases left between them. CDR1 SGDLS and CDR2 YYNGEE come from the germline V gene. CDR3 in DNA: TGTGCCAGCAGCACTAGGGGGGGGAGCACAGATACGCAGTATTTT. Translating gives CASSTRGGSTDTQYF.

This chain connects TRBV7-9 to TRBJ1-5; D is unclear. CDR1 is SEHNR, CDR2 FQNEAQ, per germline (reference sequence). Trimming cost V 5 bases and J 4 bases, with 9 bases left between them. This CDR3 is 13 amino acids long. In nucleotides, the CDR3 is TGTGCCAGCAGCCCCAATCTAAATCAGCCCCAGCATTTT. As protein: CASSPNLNQPQHF. Complete variable domain (other parts from reference TRBV7-9 and TRBJ1-5): DTGVSQNPRHKITKRGQNVTFRCDPISEHNRLYWYRQTLGQGPEFLTYFQNEAQLEKSRLLSDRFSAERPKGSFSTLEIQRTEQGDSAMYLCASSPNLNQPQHFGDGTRLSIL.

The chain employs TRBV7-9 and TRBJ2-5, with D tentatively TRBD2 (5 bases). Trimming shortened V by 2 bases and J by 3 bases, and 13 bases separated the two germline ends. The CDR3 spans 15 residues. Germline V gene lookup returns CDR1 SEHNR and CDR2 FQNEAQ (reference sequence). This CDR3 is CASSLISPGKETQYF. CDR3 DNA: TGTGCCAGCAGCTTAATAAGCCCCGGGAAAGAGACCCAGTACTTC.

V usage is TRBV2 and J usage is TRBJ1-1, with D perhaps TRBD1 (6 bases). This CDR3 region has 14 residues. Trimming removed 7 bases at V and 3 bases at J, with 15 bases between. The germline gives CDR1 SNHLY, CDR2 FYNNEI. CDR3 DNA sequence: TGTGCCAGCACCAAGGGGGGAGGGCACACTGAAGCTTTCTTT. This encodes CASTKGGGHTEAFF. The whole variable domain, filled in from reference TRBV2 and TRBJ1-1, reads EPEVTQTPSHQVTQMGQEVILRCVPISNHLYFYWYRQILGQKVEFLVSFYNNEISEKSEIFDDQFSVERPDGSNFTLKIRSTKLEDSAMYFCASTKGGGHTEAFFGQGTRLTVV.

The sample holds one count of this clone. The CDR3 sequence: CASSDPGTGKNQPQHF. The DNA for the CDR3 is TGTGCCAGCAGTGACCCCGGGACAGGGAAAAATCAGCCCCAGCATTTT. This sequence joins TRBV2 and TRBJ1-5, with 9 bases identical to TRBD1. This CDR3 comprises 16 residues. V was pared by 3 bases and J by 4 bases, with 7 bases of the junction left unmatched. The germline V gene encodes CDR1 SNHLY and CDR2 FYNNEI.

Regarding this clone: Additional DNA sequences in this sample encode the identical CDR3. The genes are TRBV13 and TRBJ1-3; D not resolved. Between the trimmed V and J ends, which lost 3 bases and 1 base, there was a span of 7 bases. The germline V gene encodes CDR1 PRHDT and CDR2 FYEKMQ (reference sequence). The CDR3 has 14 residues. The CDR3 is CASSFRGSGNTIYF. The CDR3 DNA reads as TGTGCCAGCAGCTTCCGGGGATCTGGAAACACCATATATTTT.

The rearrangement joins TRBV18 to TRBJ2-2; a possible D gene is TRBD2 (5 bases). The CDR3 length is 15 residues. V was pared by 3 bases and J by 2 bases, with 10 bases between. Per germline, CDR1 KGHSH and CDR2 LQKENI. The CDR3 protein is CASSPATTNTGELFF. The CDR3 region has the DNA TGTGCCAGCTCACCCGCGACTACAAACACCGGGGAGCTGTTTTTT.

This chain links TRBV5-4 with TRBJ2-5; 14 bases align to TRBD2. The V gene end was trimmed by 3 bases and the J gene end by 5 bases; junction bases not matched to a gene: 6. This CDR3 comprises 16 residues. Germline V gives CDR1 SGHNT, CDR2 YYREEE (reference sequence). DNA of the CDR3: TGTGCCAGCAGCTACACGGGACTAGCGGGGGTGGAGACCCAGTACTTC. It translates to CASSYTGLAGVETQYF. Combining the CDR3 with reference TRBV5-4 and TRBJ2-5 gives the whole variable domain ETGVTQSPTHLIKTRGQQVTLRCSSQSGHNTVSWYQQALGQGPQFIFQYYREEENGRGNFPPRFSGLQFPNYSSELNVNALELDDSALYLCASSYTGLAGVETQYFGPGTRLLVL.

The chain uses TRBV11-2 and TRBJ1-1; no firm D call. Germline values: CDR1 SGHAT, CDR2 FQNNGV. V dropped 1 base and J dropped 5 bases, with 14 bases sitting between them. The CDR3 totals 15 residues. The CDR3 nucleotides are TGTGCCAGCAGCTTAGTTAACTGGGGAGGGACTGAAGCTTTCTTT. Protein product: CASSLVNWGGTEAFF.

The chain joins TRBV28 to TRBJ1-2; 8 nucleotides match TRBD1. After removal of 8 bases from V and 9 bases from J, the junction contained 11 bases not matched to a gene. This CDR3 has 13 amino acids. Germline V gene lookup returns CDR1 MDHEN and CDR2 SYDVKM. CDR3 in amino acids: CASGLTGALRYTF. CDR3 in DNA: TGTGCCAGCGGCTTGACAGGGGCGCTTCGCTACACCTTC.

This sequence joins TRBV30 and TRBJ2-2; D gene ambiguous. The CDR3 spans 12 residues. The germline gives CDR1 GTSNPN, CDR2 SVGIG (reference sequence). Trimming left V 5 bases short and J 7 bases short, with 11 bases between. The chain's CDR3 is CAWGGFGGELFF. In nucleotides, the CDR3 is TGTGCCTGGGGCGGCTTCGGCGGGGAGCTGTTTTTT.

V gene TRBV5-1 combines with J gene TRBJ2-7, with TRBD2 as a possible D gene (5 bases). Germline V gene sequence: CDR1 SGHRS, CDR2 YFSETQ. V shed 5 bases and J shed 4 bases, with 16 bases lying between them. The CDR3 consists of 14 residues. CDR3 protein: CASSPEAGSYEQYF. CDR3 in DNA: TGCGCCAGCAGTCCGGAGGCCGGGTCGTACGAGCAGTACTTC.

The table lists this clone with a count of one. The CDR3 DNA reads as TGTGCCATCAGTGAGTCTTTGGCCGGGAGTGGTGAGCAGTTCTTC. Its translation is CAISESLAGSGEQFF. The chain links TRBV10-3 to TRBJ2-1, with a weak D call TRBD2 (6 bases). The CDR3 sequence is 15 residues long. Between the trimmed V and J ends, which lost 0 bases and 9 bases, there was a span of 15 bases. Germline loops: CDR1 ENHRY, CDR2 SYGVKD.

This clone was seen a single time. The CDR3 here is CASSPRKRTSGSREQYF. The CDR3 DNA is TGTGCCAGCAGTCCCCGGAAGAGGACTAGCGGGAGTCGCGAGCAGTACTTC. The J gene is TRBJ2-7, the V gene TRBV28, with TRBD2 identical over 13 bases. Germline V gives CDR1 MDHEN, CDR2 SYDVKM. Losses at the gene ends were 5 bases for V and 6 bases for J; bases not matched to a gene: 13. The CDR3 is 17 residues long.

The rearrangement uses TRBV30 and TRBJ1-4; 7 bases fit TRBD1. V trimming: 1 base; J trimming: 2 bases; junction bases outside the gene matches: 4. Germline CDR1 is GTSNPN and CDR2 is SVGIG (reference sequence). The CDR3 runs 15 residues. The CDR3: CAWSGTQGTNEKLFF. The CDR3 coding sequence is TGTGCCTGGAGTGGGACACAGGGGACTAATGAAAAACTGTTTTTT.